The present entry profiles one T cell receptor beta chain with its context. This specimen belongs to a study of blood T cell repertoires in COVID-19. Study overall: Some COVID-19 samples were acute and others convalescent; all came from the United States, Italy and Spain. PBMCs, B-cell-depleted T cells, or T cells were the source of the cDNA or gDNA that made up the material.

Trimming at V came to 4 bases and at J to 3 bases, leaving 10 bases not matched to a gene. Germline lookup yields CDR1 SGHNT and CDR2 YYREEE (reference sequence). The CDR3 extends over 15 amino acids. Per the original data handling: Reference gene primer amplification yielded estimated nucleated cell counts. TCRdb keeps only in-frame clones here, not all; method: immunoSEQ multiplex PCR. From that table come the V and J calls and clone size; the DNA was used to work out D and trimming. The data hold under 150,000 clones, with roughly 90% observed a single time. Sequenced material: peripheral blood. This receptor was obtained from a man aged 50 to 59 with active or convalescent COVID-19. The chain has TRBV5-4 and TRBJ2-7, with 7 bases that match TRBD2. The CDR3 is CASSEGAGTDYEQYF. The CDR3 nucleotides read TGTGCCAGCAGCGAGGGAGCGGGAACAGACTACGAGCAGTACTTC.